This T cell receptor beta chain is drawn from a study of vaccination and CD4 T cells after COVID-19. Study-wide context: Four females and six males made up the convalescents, with two Hispanic. Each person enrolled got two BNT162b2 or mRNA-1273 vaccine doses.

As to this clonotype: Its cognate antigen is unknown.

General study results and limits: Convalescent patients' vaccine-specific clones were spike mono-reactive in 304 of 307 cases.

Treatment meaning: roughly 11-day PBMC culture with coronavirus spike peptide pools or control peptides (ViraFEST assay). An Oncomine TCR Beta short-read assay was used to sequence the DNA from cultured CD4+ T cells. In TCRdb, the PCR reads were re-called with MiXCR into one record per CDR3 protein. This table holds 15,000 to 20,000 distinct CDR3 sequences, approximately 48% found once. The sequence was obtained from a human donor who had recovered from COVID-19. The input for sequencing was CD4+ T cells from blood, cultured in vitro, taken after SARS-CoV-2 vaccination.

The CDR3 loop reads CASSRGQLTLYGTYEQYF. The CDR3 DNA reads TGTGCCAGCAGCCGCGGACAGCTTACCCTCTATGGTACCTACGAGCAGTACTTC. The chain carries TRBV7-9 and TRBJ2-7; a possible D gene is TRBD1 (6 bases). Germline V gives CDR1 SEHNR, CDR2 FQNEAQ (reference sequence). Between the trimmed V and J ends, which lost 5 bases and 2 bases, there was a span of 25 bases. The CDR3 spans 18 residues.